Below, 32 T cell receptor beta chains from the same sample are listed, as sequenced in a study of cytomegalovirus exposure and HLA in healthy donors. Both 60 Vbeta primers and 13 Jbeta primers went into the PCR. This table comes from immunoSEQ multiplex PCR, and its TCRdb copy is limited to in-frame clones, with some not included. This sample has 150,000 or so clones; 60% to 85% occur once, and the top ten carry approximately 13%. The sample consisted of PBMCs. These receptors were taken from a middle-aged man in good health and CMV-seropositive.

The chain is built from TRBV28 and TRBJ1-2; D remains unclear. Trimming left V 5 bases short and J 8 bases short, with 15 bases between. This CDR3 is 13 amino acids long. Germline V gene lookup returns CDR1 MDHEN and CDR2 SYDVKM. The CDR3 protein is CASSPDGVGGYTF. The DNA of the CDR3 is TGTGCCAGCAGTCCCGACGGGGTCGGGGGCTACACCTTC.

The sample holds one count of this clone. This rearrangement joins TRBV29-1 to TRBJ1-1; D not resolved. This CDR3 comprises 12 residues. V was shortened by 5 bases and J by 1 base, with 8 bases between the two germline ends. CDR1 and CDR2 (germline): SQVTM, ANQGSEA. CDR3 nucleotide sequence: TGCAGCGTTACACCCTCGAACACTGAAGCTTTCTTT. Its protein product is CSVTPSNTEAFF.

This clone was counted a single time. This chain connects TRBV10-3 to TRBJ2-6; 12 bases fit TRBD2. Trimming took 11 bases from V and 1 from J; bases not matched to a gene: 6. Germline values: CDR1 ENHRY, CDR2 SYGVKD. The CDR3 length is 16 residues. For the CDR3, the DNA is TGTGCCCGATCGACTAGCGGGAGTTCTGGGGCCAACGTCCTGACTTTC. Protein product: CARSTSGSSGANVLTF.

This clone occurred once. The chain combines TRBV5-5 with TRBJ2-7; TRBD1 agrees at 7 bases. V shed 0 bases, J shed 2 bases, and the junction held 2 bases outside the gene matches. This CDR3 spans 14 amino acids. Germline CDR1 and CDR2: SGHKS and YYEKEE (reference sequence). The CDR3 loop is CASSLAGQTYEQYF. CDR3 in DNA: TGTGCCAGCAGCTTGGCGGGACAGACCTACGAGCAGTACTTC.

V gene TRBV7-7 combines with J gene TRBJ2-2; 8 bases align to TRBD2. This CDR3 spans 18 amino acids. The trim removed 5 bases at V and 1 base at J, leaving 12 bases unmatched. Germline V lookup: CDR1 SSHAT, CDR2 FNYEAQ (reference sequence). CDR3 loop: CASSPYRFSGRNTGELFF. The CDR3 DNA sequence: TGTGCCAGCAGCCCATATCGATTCAGCGGGAGGAACACCGGGGAGCTGTTTTTT.

The chain combines TRBV14 with TRBJ1-5; no clear D. This CDR3 spans 14 amino acids. The germline V and J ends were trimmed by 4 bases and 2 bases, with 9 bases remaining between them. Germline-derived CDR1 and CDR2 are SGHDN and FVKESK. CDR3 protein: CASSLGGGNQPQHF. In DNA form, the CDR3 reads TGTGCCAGCAGCCTGGGTGGAGGCAATCAGCCCCAGCATTTT.

V is TRBV4-1 and J is TRBJ2-3; possible D gene TRBD2, 6 bases. Germline values: CDR1 MGHRA, CDR2 YSYEKL. The germline V and J ends were trimmed by 1 base and 2 bases, with 10 bases remaining between them. The CDR3 spans 15 residues. The DNA for the CDR3 is TGCGCCAGCAGCCAAGGGGGACTGCTCACAGATACGCAGTATTTT. Protein sequence: CASSQGGLLTDTQYF.

J is TRBJ2-2 and V is TRBV7-9; 10 bases are shared with TRBD2. The V gene end was trimmed by 4 bases and the J gene end by 0 bases; junction bases not matched to a gene: 5. The CDR3 loop spans 17 amino acids. The germline V gene has CDR1 SEHNR and CDR2 FQNEAQ (reference sequence). The CDR3 nucleotides read TGTGCCAGCAGCTCTCCGGGACTAGCGCCGAACACCGGGGAGCTGTTTTTT. Translated: CASSSPGLAPNTGELFF.

With respect to this clone: Other DNA sequences in this specimen translate into the identical CDR3. The chain links TRBV6-1 to TRBJ2-3, with D possibly TRBD1 on 7 matching bases. V lost 7 bases and J 4 bases, leaving 15 bases between the germline ends. The CDR3 consists of 14 residues. In germline, CDR1 is MNHNS, CDR2 SASEGT. CDR3 sequence: CASNPGGTPDTQYF. CDR3 bases: TGTGCCAGCAACCCAGGGGGGACCCCAGATACGCAGTATTTT.

The J gene is TRBJ2-5, the V gene TRBV25-1, with D possibly matching TRBD1 (5 bases). The length of the CDR3 is 12 residues. Germline V gene sequence: CDR1 MGHDK, CDR2 SYGVNS. Trimming cost V 2 bases and J 6 bases, with 7 bases left between them. CDR3 region: CASSEGAQTQYF. CDR3 DNA: TGTGCCAGCAGTGAAGGGGCCCAGACCCAGTACTTC.

The rearrangement links TRBV14 to TRBJ2-1; 11 bases are shared with TRBD2. CDR1 SGHDN and CDR2 FVKESK come from the germline V gene. The trim removed 3 bases at V and 6 bases at J, leaving 7 bases unmatched. The CDR3 spans 16 residues. In nucleotides, the CDR3 is TGTGCCAGCAGCCATACGGTCCTAGCGGGAGGCAATGAGCAGTTCTTC. Encoded protein: CASSHTVLAGGNEQFF.

The chain combines TRBV9 with TRBJ2-2; 8 nucleotides line up with TRBD2. The CDR3 totals 16 residues. The J segment lost 6 bases and the V segment lost 1 base, leaving 8 bases of the junction unmatched. Looked up from germline, CDR1 is SGDLS and CDR2 is YYNGEE. The CDR3 sequence is CASSVQSGRTAGELFF. CDR3 coding DNA: TGTGCCAGCAGCGTACAGAGCGGGAGAACGGCCGGGGAGCTGTTTTTT.

This CDR3 is CATRGGRFSYEQYF. Written as DNA, the CDR3 is TGTGCCACCAGAGGGGGAAGGTTTTCCTACGAGCAGTACTTC. The chain recombines TRBV10-3 with TRBJ2-7; possible D gene TRBD1, 6 bases. The germline V gene encodes CDR1 ENHRY and CDR2 SYGVKD. Trimming removed 10 bases from V and 1 base from J, with 17 bases in between. CDR3 length: 14 residues.

This clone was seen only a few times. The V and J genes are TRBV4-3 and TRBJ1-4; D not resolved. The CDR3 loop spans 14 amino acids. Trimming took 4 bases from V and 1 from J, leaving 7 bases between them. CDR1 LGHNA and CDR2 YSLEER come from the germline V gene. CDR3 protein: CASSLGITNEKLFF. DNA of the CDR3: TGCGCCAGCAGCCTCGGGATAACTAATGAAAAACTGTTTTTT.

CDR3 in amino acids: CASSPRTSGGNEQFF. The CDR3 DNA sequence: TGTGCCAGCAGTCCCCGGACTAGTGGGGGTAATGAGCAGTTCTTC. The chain recombines TRBV6-6 with TRBJ2-1; TRBD2 matches 7 bases. The CDR3 contains 15 residues. Germline CDR1 is MNHNY and CDR2 is SVGAGI (reference sequence). Trimming at V came to 5 bases and at J to 7 bases, leaving 11 bases not matched to a gene.

This clone occurred a few times. The genes are TRBV19 and TRBJ1-4; 9 nucleotides line up with TRBD1. Looked up from germline, CDR1 is LNHDA and CDR2 is SQIVND (reference sequence). Trimming removed 0 bases from V and 0 bases from J; junction bases left unmatched: 5. This CDR3 has 18 amino acids. This CDR3 is CASSIDGTGWATNEKLFF. CDR3 DNA sequence: TGTGCCAGTAGTATAGACGGGACAGGGTGGGCAACTAATGAAAAACTGTTTTTT.

The CDR3 region is CASGLTSGGNQPQHF. The CDR3 nucleotides read TGTGCTAGTGGTTTAACGTCAGGGGGCAATCAGCCCCAGCATTTT. V usage is TRBV12-5 and J usage is TRBJ1-5; tentative D call: TRBD1 (6 bases). The germline V gene has CDR1 LGHNT and CDR2 FRNRAP. This CDR3 is 15 amino acids long. Trimming pared 3 bases from V and 2 bases from J, leaving 11 bases between.

The chain uses TRBV19 and TRBJ2-1; weak D call: TRBD2 (5 bases). V shed 3 bases and J shed 6 bases, with 12 bases lying between them. Germline CDR1 and CDR2: LNHDA and SQIVND (reference sequence). The CDR3 runs 14 residues. CDR3 nucleotide sequence: TGTGCCAGTAGTATGGACTCTAGCCCCAATGAGCAGTTCTTC. It encodes CASSMDSSPNEQFF.

The V and J genes are TRBV2 and TRBJ2-5; TRBD1 agrees at 7 bases. V shed 6 bases and J 5 bases; nucleotides not matched to a gene: 3. The CDR3 contains 12 residues. CDR1 SNHLY and CDR2 FYNNEI come from the germline V gene. The CDR3 loop is CASSAQGETQYF. The CDR3 nucleotides are TGTGCCAGCAGCGCACAGGGGGAGACCCAGTACTTC.

This sequence joins TRBV6-1 and TRBJ2-1; 8 bases line up with TRBD2. Germline-derived CDR1 and CDR2 are MNHNS and SASEGT. This CDR3 is 14 amino acids long. J gave up 2 bases and V 8 bases, and 5 bases lay outside the gene matches. The CDR3 coding sequence is TGTGCCAGCGAAAGCGGGAGTACCTACAATGAGCAGTTCTTC. This sequence encodes CASESGSTYNEQFF.

The chain carries TRBV4-1 and TRBJ1-4; 8 nucleotides line up with TRBD1. Germline CDR1 reads MGHRA; CDR2 reads YSYEKL. This CDR3 spans 14 amino acids. Trimming removed 0 bases from V and 10 bases from J; junction bases left unmatched: 4. CDR3 bases: TGCGCCAGCAGCCAAGAAGGGGACAGGCCAAAACTGTTTTTT. This encodes CASSQEGDRPKLFF.

The chain couples TRBV5-1 to TRBJ2-1, with 7 bases aligning to TRBD2. Germline V CDR1 and CDR2: SGHRS, YFSETQ. This CDR3 has 17 residues. J gave up 2 bases and V 0 bases, and 8 bases lay outside the gene matches. The CDR3 nucleotides are TGCGCCAGCAGCTTGGCCGGGACGGGAGGTACCTACAATGAGCAGTTCTTC. Translating gives CASSLAGTGGTYNEQFF.

The chain carries TRBV6-5 and TRBJ1-2, with TRBD1 identical over 7 bases. V lost 2 bases to trimming and J lost 4 bases; unmatched junction nucleotides: 1. The CDR3 loop spans 13 amino acids. Germline V gene data show CDR1 as MNHEY and CDR2 as SVGAGI. This chain's CDR3 is CASSYGQVYGYTF. As DNA, the CDR3 is TGTGCCAGCAGTTACGGACAGGTCTATGGCTACACCTTC.

There are a few counts of this clone. The V and J genes are TRBV18 and TRBJ1-1; no clear D. This CDR3 is built from 14 residues. CDR1 KGHSH and CDR2 LQKENI come from the germline V gene. With 3 bases removed from V and 4 bases from J, the gap between germline ends came to 12 bases. CDR3 sequence: CASSPTHSTTEAFF. DNA of the CDR3: TGTGCCAGCTCACCCACCCACAGTACCACTGAAGCTTTCTTT.

The rearrangement links TRBV19 to TRBJ2-3, with D possibly matching TRBD1 (6 bases). Germline V gene lookup returns CDR1 LNHDA and CDR2 SQIVND (reference sequence). The CDR3 covers 16 residues. Trimming pared 5 bases from V and 3 bases from J, leaving 18 bases between. Here the CDR3 reads CASSGPVGRGTDTQYF. Written as DNA, the CDR3 is TGTGCCAGTAGTGGGCCCGTGGGCAGGGGTACAGATACGCAGTATTTT.

The V gene is TRBV7-3, the J gene TRBJ2-5, with a possible D match to TRBD1 (7 bases). CDR3 length: 16 residues. CDR1 is SGHTA and CDR2 is FQGTGA in the germline V gene. V dropped 5 bases and J dropped 1 base, with 17 bases sitting between them. The CDR3, as DNA: TGTGCCAGCAGCCCAGAGGACAGGAGGGCCCAAGAGACCCAGTACTTC. This sequence encodes CASSPEDRRAQETQYF.

About this clone itself: One end of the junction varies from germline; a read error may be responsible. V and J are TRBV6-1 and TRBJ2-6; the D gene is possibly TRBD1 (5 bases). The CDR3 is made up of 14 amino acids. The germline V gene encodes CDR1 MNHNS and CDR2 SASEGT. CDR3 protein: CASRAQGGANGLTF. The DNA for the CDR3 is TGTGCCAGCAGAGCCCAGGGTGGGGCCAACGGCCTGACTTTC.

The chain recombines TRBV28 with TRBJ2-7; 8 bases line up with TRBD2. Germline lookup yields CDR1 MDHEN and CDR2 SYDVKM. The CDR3 has 14 amino acids. V gave up 7 bases and J gave up 3 bases; unmatched junction bases: 8. CDR3 sequence: CASIREGSVYEQYF. For the CDR3, the DNA is TGTGCCAGCATACGGGAGGGGAGCGTCTACGAGCAGTACTTC.

This chain links TRBV7-9 with TRBJ2-7, with 10 bases aligning to TRBD1. Germline assignment: CDR1 SEHNR and CDR2 FQNEAQ (reference sequence). CDR3 length: 15 amino acids. V trimming: 5 bases; J trimming: 5 bases; junction bases outside the gene matches: 9. This CDR3 reads CASSGWTGGQDEQYF. CDR3 DNA: TGTGCCAGCAGCGGATGGACAGGGGGTCAGGACGAGCAGTACTTC. The full variable domain, completed using reference TRBV7-9 and TRBJ2-7, is DTGVSQNPRHKITKRGQNVTFRCDPISEHNRLYWYRQTLGQGPEFLTYFQNEAQLEKSRLLSDRFSAERPKGSFSTLEIQRTEQGDSAMYLCASSGWTGGQDEQYFGPGTRLTVT.

The rearrangement uses TRBV2 and TRBJ2-1, with a weak D call TRBD2 (7 bases). Germline CDR1 is SNHLY and CDR2 is FYNNEI. This CDR3 spans 13 amino acids. V lost 11 bases and J lost 2, with 13 bases in between. The CDR3 spells CAGGAGAYNEQFF. In nucleotides, the CDR3 is TGTGCCGGGGGGGCGGGGGCCTACAATGAGCAGTTCTTC.

The chain recombines TRBV19 with TRBJ1-6; 10 nucleotides line up with TRBD1. The ends lost 5 bases at V and 8 bases at J; junction bases unmatched: 12. This CDR3 has 17 amino acids. Germline CDR1 is LNHDA and CDR2 is SQIVND (reference sequence). CDR3 protein: CASSWIVWDRGDSPLHF. Written as DNA, the CDR3 is TGTGCCAGTAGTTGGATAGTCTGGGACAGGGGCGATTCACCCCTCCACTTT. Using reference TRBV19 and TRBJ1-6 for the parts outside the CDR3, the full variable domain is DGGITQSPKYLFRKEGQNVTLSCEQNLNHDAMYWYRQDPGQGLRLIYYSQIVNDFQKGDIAEGYSVSREKKESFPLTVTSAQKNPTAFYLCASSWIVWDRGDSPLHFGNGTRLTVT.

This sequence joins TRBV7-2 and TRBJ2-7; 12 bases match TRBD2. Germline values: CDR1 SGHTA, CDR2 FQGNSA. Trimming took 4 bases from V and 4 from J; bases not matched to a gene: 5. The CDR3 runs to 15 residues. The DNA for the CDR3 is TGTGCCAGCAGCTCTCTAGCGGGAGGGCCATACGAGCAGTACTTC. Its protein product is CASSSLAGGPYEQYF.